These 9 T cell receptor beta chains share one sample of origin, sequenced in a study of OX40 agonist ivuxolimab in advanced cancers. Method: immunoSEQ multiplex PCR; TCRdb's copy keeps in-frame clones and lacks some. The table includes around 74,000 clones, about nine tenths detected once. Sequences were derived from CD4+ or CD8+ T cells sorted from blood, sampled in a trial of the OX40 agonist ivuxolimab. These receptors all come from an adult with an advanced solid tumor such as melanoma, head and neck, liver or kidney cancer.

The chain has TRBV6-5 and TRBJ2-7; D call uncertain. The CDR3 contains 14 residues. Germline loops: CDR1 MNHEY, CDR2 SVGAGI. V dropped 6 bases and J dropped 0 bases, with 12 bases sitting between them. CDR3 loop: CASRRRISSYEQYF. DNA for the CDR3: TGTGCCAGCAGGCGACGGATAAGCTCCTACGAGCAGTACTTC.

Written as DNA, the CDR3 is TGTGCCTGGAGTGAACAGGGCCCTTATTCACCCCTCCACTTT. Its translation: CAWSEQGPYSPLHF. This chain connects TRBV30 to TRBJ1-6, with D maybe TRBD1 (6 bases). Trimming took 1 base from V and 8 from J, leaving 12 bases between them. This CDR3 has 14 residues. CDR1 and CDR2 (germline): GTSNPN, SVGIG (reference sequence).

CDR3 amino acids: CASSSYPARRTETQYF. The DNA for the CDR3 is TGTGCCAGCAGCTCTTATCCGGCCCGTCGGACCGAGACCCAGTACTTC. V gene TRBV5-4 combines with J gene TRBJ2-5, with D unclear. CDR3 size: 16 residues. V was cut by 3 bases and J by 5 bases, with 20 bases left in between. The germline CDR1 and CDR2 sequences are SGHNT and YYREEE (reference sequence).

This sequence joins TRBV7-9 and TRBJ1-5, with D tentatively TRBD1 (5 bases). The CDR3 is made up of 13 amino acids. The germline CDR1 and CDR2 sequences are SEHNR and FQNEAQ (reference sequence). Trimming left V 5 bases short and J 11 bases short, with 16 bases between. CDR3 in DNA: TGTGCCAGCAGCAATGCCGGGGCCGAGGCCCAGCATTTT. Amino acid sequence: CASSNAGAEAQHF.

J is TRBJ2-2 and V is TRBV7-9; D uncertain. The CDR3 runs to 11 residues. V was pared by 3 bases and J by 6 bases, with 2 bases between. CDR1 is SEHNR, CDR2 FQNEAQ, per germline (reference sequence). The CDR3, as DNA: TGTGCCAGCAGCTTGGCCGGGGAGCTGTTTTTT. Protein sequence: CASSLAGELFF.

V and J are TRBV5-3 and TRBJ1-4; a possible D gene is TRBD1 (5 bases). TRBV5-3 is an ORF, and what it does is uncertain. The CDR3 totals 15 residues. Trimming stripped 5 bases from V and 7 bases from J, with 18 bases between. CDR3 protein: CARSRDRPGAEKLFF. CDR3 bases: TGTGCCAGAAGTCGGGACCGCCCTGGGGCTGAAAAACTGTTTTTT.

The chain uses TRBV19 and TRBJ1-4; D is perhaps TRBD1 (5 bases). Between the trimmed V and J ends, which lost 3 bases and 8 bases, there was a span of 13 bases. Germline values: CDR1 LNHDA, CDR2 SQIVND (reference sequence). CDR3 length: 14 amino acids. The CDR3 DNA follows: TGTGCCAGTAGTATTCAGGGCCGACGGGAAAAACTGTTTTTT. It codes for CASSIQGRREKLFF.

In nucleotides, the CDR3 is TGCGCCAGCAGCTTGTCGGTAGCGGGGGCCACAGATACGCAGTATTTT. Its protein is CASSLSVAGATDTQYF. The chain uses TRBV5-1 and TRBJ2-3, with TRBD2 identical over 9 bases. This CDR3 contains 16 residues. Unmatched junction bases numbered 5, after V lost 1 base and J lost 2 bases. CDR1 SGHRS and CDR2 YFSETQ come from the germline V gene.

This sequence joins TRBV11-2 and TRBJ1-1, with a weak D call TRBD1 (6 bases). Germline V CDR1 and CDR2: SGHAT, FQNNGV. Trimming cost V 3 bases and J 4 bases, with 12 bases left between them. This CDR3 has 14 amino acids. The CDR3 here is CASSLTGRSTEAFF. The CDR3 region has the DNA TGTGCCAGCAGCTTGACAGGTCGAAGCACTGAAGCTTTCTTT.